Shown below are 7 T cell receptor beta chains from a single sample sequenced in a study of cytomegalovirus exposure and HLA in healthy donors (dated by TCRdb to the late 2010s). Libraries were built with the immunoSEQ multiplex PCR assay. TCRdb took over this immuneACCESS table, retaining in-frame rearrangements with V and J assigned. Such tables are incomplete; in checked studies, under half of the missing clones stem from an unresolved V gene, and the remainder is unexplained. This sample holds about 160,000 clones; almost 85% were observed only once. The top ten constitute roughly a tenth of the sample. The sequenced sample was PBMCs. These receptors were collected from a man aged 25-45 years in good health and CMV-seropositive.

The chain combines TRBV5-5 with TRBJ2-1; perhaps TRBD2 as D (6 bases). V was cut by 1 base and J by 0 bases, with 11 bases left in between. In germline, CDR1 is SGHKS, CDR2 YYEKEE (reference sequence). The CDR3 spans 16 residues. In nucleotides, the CDR3 is TGTGCCAGCAGCTTGAGGAGACTAGTCTCCTACAATGAGCAGTTCTTC. Protein product: CASSLRRLVSYNEQFF.

The V gene is TRBV7-9, the J gene TRBJ1-2; 9 bases agree with TRBD1. V was pared by 3 bases and J by 2 bases, with 13 bases of the junction left unmatched. The CDR3 totals 18 residues. In germline, CDR1 is SEHNR, CDR2 FQNEAQ (reference sequence). The CDR3: CASSFVPGQGAANYGYTF. The CDR3 DNA follows: TGTGCCAGCAGCTTCGTCCCGGGACAGGGAGCGGCCAACTATGGCTACACCTTC.

The V and J genes are TRBV5-1 and TRBJ1-2; maybe TRBD1 (6 bases). V dropped 0 bases and J dropped 2 bases, with 11 bases sitting between them. Per germline, CDR1 SGHRS and CDR2 YFSETQ. The CDR3 loop spans 15 amino acids. The CDR3 protein is CASSLEFGTNYGYTF. Written as DNA, the CDR3 is TGCGCCAGCAGCTTGGAGTTCGGGACAAACTATGGCTACACCTTC.

Only one count was recorded for this clone. V is TRBV6-5 and J is TRBJ2-1; 7 positions agree with TRBD1. Germline V gene data show CDR1 as MNHEY and CDR2 as SVGAGI. J was trimmed by 4 bases and V by 2 bases; bases with no gene match: 2. The CDR3 has 14 amino acids. CDR3 protein: CASSYGTAYNEQFF. Written as DNA, the CDR3 is TGTGCCAGCAGTTACGGGACAGCTTACAATGAGCAGTTCTTC.

The chain couples TRBV15 to TRBJ2-3; TRBD1 agrees at 7 bases. Germline V gene data show CDR1 as LNHNV and CDR2 as YYDKDF (reference sequence). V lost 2 bases and J lost 4; bases outside the gene matches: 3. CDR3 length equals 14 residues. CDR3 loop: CATSRRQGADTQYF. CDR3 nucleotides: TGTGCCACCAGCAGACGACAGGGAGCAGATACGCAGTATTTT.

The chain links TRBV6-5 to TRBJ1-1, with D possibly being TRBD1 (6 bases). Germline V gene lookup returns CDR1 MNHEY and CDR2 SVGAGI. Trimming took 0 bases from V and 8 from J, leaving 16 bases between them. The CDR3 is made up of 15 amino acids. CDR3 loop: CASSYSSPWTEEAFF. In DNA form, the CDR3 reads TGTGCCAGCAGTTACTCCTCCCCCTGGACAGAAGAAGCTTTCTTT.

This clone occurred once. The V and J genes are TRBV6-1 and TRBJ2-2, with a weak D call TRBD1 (5 bases). The CDR3 extends over 16 amino acids. CDR1 and CDR2 from the germline V gene are MNHNS and SASEGT. V shed 4 bases and J shed 0 bases, with 12 bases lying between them. CDR3 nucleotide sequence: TGTGCCAGCAGTGGGGGCAGGAAGTCGAACACCGGGGAGCTGTTTTTT. It is translated as CASSGGRKSNTGELFF.